The next 5 T cell receptor beta chains were all read from a single sample in a study of shared clonotypes between healthy human individuals. Measured with immunoSEQ multiplex PCR; TCRdb has only the in-frame clones, and not every one. The table lists a few million clones, more than 90% of them singletons. Sequencing input: naive CD4+ T cells sorted from blood. Subset noted: CD45RA+ positively selected. These receptors originate from a man aged 18-30 years in good health.

In regard to this clone: Other nucleotide sequences in the sample specify the same CDR3. This chain joins TRBV14 and TRBJ1-6, with D possibly matching TRBD1 (5 bases). The germline V and J ends were trimmed by 4 bases and 0 bases, with 10 bases remaining between them. This CDR3 contains 16 residues. CDR1 is SGHDN, CDR2 FVKESK, per germline. The CDR3 reads CASSRTGGSYNSPLHF. The CDR3 bases are TGTGCCAGCAGCCGGACGGGGGGCTCCTATAATTCACCCCTCCACTTT.

J is TRBJ1-4 and V is TRBV28, with D perhaps matching TRBD1 (5 bases). Germline V lookup: CDR1 MDHEN, CDR2 SYDVKM. V dropped 6 bases and J dropped 3 bases, with 14 bases sitting between them. The CDR3 consists of 15 residues. CDR3 DNA sequence: TGTGCCAGCAGCTCGGGCAGGGCGGCTAATGAAAAACTGTTTTTT. Its protein is CASSSGRAANEKLFF.

V is TRBV6-1 and J is TRBJ1-6; D is undetermined. This CDR3 spans 14 amino acids. Trimming removed 2 bases from V and 6 bases from J, with 8 bases in between. From germline, CDR1 is MNHNS and CDR2 SASEGT. The CDR3 coding sequence is TGTGCCAGCAGTGAATCAGAAAGTAATTCACCCCTCCACTTT. This sequence encodes CASSESESNSPLHF.

The chain combines TRBV4-2 with TRBJ1-3; D remains ambiguous. Germline CDR1 reads LGHNA; CDR2 reads YNFKEQ. The CDR3 runs 17 residues. V was trimmed by 0 bases and J by 9 bases, leaving 21 bases between them. The CDR3 here is CASSQDPESEGESTIYF. For the CDR3, the DNA is TGTGCCAGCAGCCAAGATCCGGAATCGGAAGGCGAGAGCACCATATATTTT.

In the case of this clone: This specimen includes other DNA sequences encoding the same CDR3. The V call is TRBV5-1, the J call TRBJ2-1; D is possibly TRBD1 or TRBD2 (6 bases each). Trimming took off 3 bases at V and 4 bases at J, with 11 bases between the two ends. The CDR3 runs to 14 residues. Germline V gene lookup returns CDR1 SGHRS and CDR2 YFSETQ. The chain's CDR3 is CASSWGADYNEQFF. CDR3 nucleotide sequence: TGCGCCAGCAGCTGGGGGGCAGATTACAATGAGCAGTTCTTC.